The following is a T cell receptor beta chain sequence with its context. From CD4+ cells came CD45RA+ naive and CD45RA-negative memory subsets. This entry belongs to a study of shared clonotypes between healthy human individuals. The DNA input per sorted-subset replicate PCR was roughly 0.2 ug, corresponding to roughly 30,000 T cell genomes. Assay used: immunoSEQ multiplex PCR; TCRdb lists only in-frame clones, some missing. Of approximately 1,000,000 clones in the sample, roughly 80% were seen once. The V gene end was trimmed by 4 bases and the J gene end by 0 bases; junction bases not matched to a gene: 6. The CDR3 consists of 15 residues. The germline gives CDR1 SGHRS, CDR2 YFSETQ.

Source material: memory CD4+ T cells from PBMCs. Subset noted: CD45RA-negative fraction. The genes are TRBV5-1 and TRBJ2-7; 8 bases align to TRBD1. This sequence was found in a man aged 18 to 35 in good health. Some clones in this sample may be carry-over from other donors' samples. CDR3 coding DNA: TGCGCCAGCAGCAGGACAGGGCGAAACTCCTACGAGCAGTACTTC. Its translation: CASSRTGRNSYEQYF.